What follows are 25 T cell receptor beta chains derived from one specimen sequenced in a study of blood T cells in healthy people across ages. Primed by a sample-barcoded 5' primer and a J-beta primer mix, a second PCR proceeded for 7 to 11 cycles. TCRdb reprocessed the 5' RACE reads with MiXCR, giving one entry per CDR3 protein. The profile shows 1.5 million to 2 million distinct CDR3 sequences, over 25% of them singletons. The sequencing sample was made of blood. These receptors were collected from a young woman in good health.

This chain links TRBV12-3 or TRBV12-4 with TRBJ2-5, with 9 bases matching TRBD2. Unmatched junction bases numbered 8, after V lost 4 bases and J lost 5 bases. This CDR3 region has 15 residues. The chain's CDR3 is CASSSPGGGAETQYF. CDR3 DNA sequence: TGTGCCAGCAGTTCCCCCGGCGGGGGGGCCGAGACCCAGTACTTC.

The rearrangement uses TRBV20-1 and TRBJ2-7; D is perhaps TRBD1 (6 bases). Trimming shortened V by 0 bases and J by 7 bases, and 16 bases separated the two germline ends. The CDR3 extends over 14 amino acids. Germline V gene sequence: CDR1 DFQATT, CDR2 SNEGSKA (reference sequence). CDR3: CSARDPTGYNEQYF. The CDR3 nucleotides read TGCAGTGCTAGAGACCCGACAGGTTACAATGAGCAGTACTTC.

CDR3 in amino acids: CSAPGPAGPDTQYF. CDR3 DNA sequence: TGCAGTGCTCCTGGACCAGCGGGGCCAGATACGCAGTATTTT. This chain uses TRBV20-1 with TRBJ2-3, with 7 nucleotides matching TRBD2. The V gene's germline CDR1 is DFQATT and CDR2 SNEGSKA (reference sequence). Germline trimming cut 5 bases from V and 4 bases from J; bases unmatched to any gene: 9. There are 14 residues in the CDR3.

The J gene is TRBJ1-2, the V gene TRBV7-8; maybe TRBD1 (5 bases). The V gene lost 2 bases and the J gene lost 4 bases, with 14 bases spanning the gap. In germline, CDR1 is SGHVS, CDR2 FQNEAQ. The CDR3 is 15 amino acids. In nucleotides, the CDR3 is TGTGCCAGCAGCTTACACCGGGACCCAGTCTATGGCTACACCTTC. As protein: CASSLHRDPVYGYTF. Combining the CDR3 with reference TRBV7-8 and TRBJ1-2 gives the whole variable domain GAGVSQSPRYKVAKRGQDVALRCDPISGHVSLFWYQQALGQGPEFLTYFQNEAQLDKSGLPSDRFFAERPEGSVSTLKIQRTQQEDSAVYLCASSLHRDPVYGYTFGSGTRLTVV.

The chain employs TRBV30 and TRBJ2-3; D possibly corresponds to TRBD2 (6 bases). V was shortened by 1 base and J by 2 bases, with 16 bases between the two germline ends. CDR1 and CDR2 (germline): GTSNPN, SVGIG (reference sequence). CDR3 length: 16 residues. CDR3 bases: TGTGCCTGGAGTGGGGTCGGTGGGGGGATCACAGATACGCAGTATTTT. Translating gives CAWSGVGGGITDTQYF.

This chain uses TRBV6-5 with TRBJ2-1, with D tentatively TRBD2 (5 bases). The V and J ends lost 6 bases and 6 bases respectively, with 21 bases between them. Germline V gives CDR1 MNHEY, CDR2 SVGAGI. This CDR3 spans 16 amino acids. CDR3 sequence reads: CASSPNSASNGNEQFF. CDR3 sequence (DNA): TGTGCCAGCAGCCCCAACTCGGCTAGCAATGGCAATGAGCAGTTCTTC.

On this clonotype itself: This clone may be a read error of a much larger clone one base away. This chain connects TRBV4-2 to TRBJ2-3, with 7 nucleotides matching TRBD2. The germline V gene encodes CDR1 LGHNA and CDR2 YNFKEQ. The CDR3 covers 14 residues. CDR3: CAGSGAGPGDTQYF. CDR3 bases: TGTGCCGGCAGCGGAGCGGGACCTGGAGATACGCAGTATTTT.

This clonotype was observed once. This chain uses TRBV5-1 with TRBJ2-7; a weak D match, TRBD2 (6 bases). V was trimmed by 4 bases and J by 5 bases, leaving 19 bases between them. In germline, CDR1 is SGHRS, CDR2 YFSETQ. The CDR3 covers 15 residues. This CDR3 reads CASSGVSGEPHEQYF. In DNA, the CDR3 is TGCGCCAGCAGCGGTGTTTCGGGGGAGCCCCACGAGCAGTACTTC.

The chain uses TRBV6-2 or TRBV6-3 and TRBJ2-5; TRBD2 is a possible D gene (6 bases). Deletions cut 1 base from V and 13 bases from J, with 16 bases between. The CDR3 extends over 13 amino acids. CDR1 MNHEY and CDR2 SVGEGT come from the germline V gene. The CDR3: CASSYLTGTRTYF. The CDR3 DNA reads as TGTGCCAGCAGTTACTTAACCGGGACTCGGACGTACTTC.

V and J are TRBV19 and TRBJ2-7; 10 nucleotides match TRBD1. V shed 5 bases and J 1 base; nucleotides not matched to a gene: 5. Germline CDR1 reads LNHDA; CDR2 reads SQIVND (reference sequence). The CDR3 runs 15 residues. The CDR3 DNA sequence: TGTGCCAGTAGTGAATGGGGACAGGGGTCCTACGAGCAGTACTTC. Its translation: CASSEWGQGSYEQYF.

This clonotype turned up a few times. The chain links TRBV20-1 to TRBJ1-5, with TRBD1 as a possible D gene (6 bases). This CDR3 has 13 residues. With 3 bases removed from V and 7 bases from J, the gap between germline ends came to 13 bases. Germline values: CDR1 DFQATT, CDR2 SNEGSKA (reference sequence). CDR3 region: CSASQGQGQPQHF. The CDR3 DNA sequence: TGCAGTGCTAGTCAGGGGCAAGGACAGCCCCAGCATTTT.

This clonotype was seen at least ten times. The genes are TRBV6-2 or TRBV6-3 and TRBJ2-7, with D perhaps TRBD1 or TRBD2 (5 bases each). Germline-derived CDR1 and CDR2 are MNHEY and SVGEGT. This CDR3 spans 15 amino acids. Trimming stripped 4 bases from V and 2 bases from J, with 15 bases between. CDR3 DNA sequence: TGTGCCAGCAGTTCAAAATCGGGACCCACCTACGAGCAGTACTTC. This codes for CASSSKSGPTYEQYF.

The chain employs TRBV5-6 and TRBJ2-1, with D maybe TRBD1 (6 bases). Trimming shortened V by 4 bases and J by 10 bases, and 18 bases separated the two germline ends. From germline, CDR1 is SGHDT and CDR2 YYEEEE. This CDR3 is built from 14 residues. The CDR3 DNA follows: TGTGCCAGCAGCACCCTGACAGGTTCCTACGAGCAGTTCTTC. Translated: CASSTLTGSYEQFF.

The chain employs TRBV18 and TRBJ2-1; 9 bases agree with TRBD2. Germline trimming cut 4 bases from V and 0 bases from J; bases unmatched to any gene: 1. From germline, CDR1 is KGHSH and CDR2 LQKENI. CDR3 length equals 15 residues. The CDR3 is CASSQRGDSYNEQFF. CDR3 bases: TGTGCCAGCTCACAGCGGGGGGACTCCTACAATGAGCAGTTCTTC.

The chain combines TRBV7-2 with TRBJ2-3, with unresolved D. Between the trimmed V and J ends, which lost 6 bases and 2 bases, there was a span of 12 bases. CDR3 size: 14 residues. Germline V CDR1 and CDR2: SGHTA, FQGNSA. The CDR3 loop is CASRQFSTTDTQYF. The CDR3, as DNA: TGTGCCAGCAGACAGTTTTCCACCACAGATACGCAGTATTTT. Drawing the rest from reference TRBV7-2 and TRBJ2-3, the complete variable domain is GAGVSQSPSNKVTEKGKDVELRCDPISGHTALYWYRQSLGQGLEFLIYFQGNSAPDKSGLPSDRFSAERTGGSVSTLTIQRTQQEDSAVYLCASRQFSTTDTQYFGPGTRLTVL.

This clonotype appeared a few times. CDR3 residues: CSAPGGKSYNEQFF. For the CDR3, the DNA is TGCAGTGCCCCAGGGGGTAAATCCTACAATGAGCAGTTCTTC. This chain joins TRBV20-1 and TRBJ2-1, with 7 bases aligning to TRBD1. Germline V gene lookup returns CDR1 DFQATT and CDR2 SNEGSKA (reference sequence). The CDR3 is 14 residues long. Losses at the gene ends were 6 bases for V and 1 base for J; bases not matched to a gene: 6.

CDR3 DNA: TGTGCCAGCAGTCCACGGGGACAGGGTCTAGGCACAAACACGCAGTATTTT. This sequence encodes CASSPRGQGLGTNTQYF. The chain has TRBV7-3 and TRBJ2-3; 9 bases line up with TRBD1. The CDR3 totals 17 residues. J was trimmed by 9 bases and V by 6 bases; bases with no gene match: 19. The V gene's germline CDR1 is SGHTA and CDR2 FQGTGA.

This clonotype was seen more than once but under ten times. This chain joins TRBV20-1 and TRBJ2-5, with unresolved D. V was pared by 0 bases and J by 5 bases, with 10 bases between. The CDR3 contains 13 residues. CDR1 is DFQATT, CDR2 SNEGSKA, per germline (reference sequence). The CDR3 coding sequence is TGCAGTGCTAGAGAGTGGGGATTGGAGACCCAGTACTTC. This gives the protein CSAREWGLETQYF.

In this sample, this clonotype turned up many times. This rearrangement joins TRBV30 to TRBJ1-5; D gene unclear. Looked up from germline, CDR1 is GTSNPN and CDR2 is SVGIG (reference sequence). The CDR3 contains 13 residues. The V end lost 2 bases, the J end lost 3 bases, and 8 bases lay between the germline ends. The CDR3: CAWSLDYNQPQHF. The CDR3 nucleotides are TGTGCCTGGAGTTTGGATTACAATCAGCCCCAGCATTTT.

This rearrangement joins TRBV11-3 to TRBJ2-1; D could derive from TRBD1 or TRBD2 (5 bases each). Germline CDR1 and CDR2: SGHNT and YENEEA. The CDR3 sequence is 17 residues long. The V end was cut by 1 base, the J end by 6 bases, with 19 bases between. The CDR3 DNA reads TGTGCCAGCAGCTTAGCTGGGGACGGAAGCTCTGGCAATGAGCAGTTCTTC. Translating gives CASSLAGDGSSGNEQFF.

This chain uses TRBV12-3 or TRBV12-4 with TRBJ2-1; D possibly corresponds to TRBD2 (6 bases). The CDR3 runs to 14 residues. V lost 6 bases and J 8 bases, leaving 17 bases between the germline ends. The CDR3 nucleotides are TGTGCCAGCAGGTCCTCCGGGACTGGGGATGAGCAGTTCTTC. It translates to CASRSSGTGDEQFF.

This clonotype was observed a single time. V is TRBV2 and J is TRBJ1-1, with D hard to call. V dropped 2 bases and J dropped 1 base, with 11 bases sitting between them. This CDR3 spans 15 amino acids. CDR1 and CDR2 (germline): SNHLY, FYNNEI. The CDR3 is CASSERFWENTEAFF. CDR3 coding DNA: TGTGCCAGCAGTGAACGGTTCTGGGAGAACACTGAAGCTTTCTTT.

The sample holds a few counts of this clonotype. The chain uses TRBV20-1 and TRBJ2-1; 7 nucleotides align to TRBD2. Trimming took 4 bases from V and 8 from J; bases not matched to a gene: 11. The CDR3 is made up of 14 amino acids. Germline loops: CDR1 DFQATT, CDR2 SNEGSKA (reference sequence). CDR3 DNA sequence: TGCAGTGCTACCTCTCTAGCGGCTAAGGATGAGCAGTTCTTC. It codes for CSATSLAAKDEQFF.

This clonotype has just a few counts. This chain joins TRBV5-1 and TRBJ2-3, with 8 bases that match TRBD1. The germline CDR1 and CDR2 sequences are SGHRS and YFSETQ. The CDR3 loop spans 16 amino acids. The V and J ends lost 0 bases and 4 bases, in that order; junction bases with no gene match: 7. CDR3 residues: CASSLEGQGAADTQYF. CDR3 coding DNA: TGCGCCAGCAGCTTGGAGGGTCAGGGGGCCGCAGATACGCAGTATTTT.

The V and J genes are TRBV12-3 or TRBV12-4 and TRBJ1-5; TRBD1 aligns across 7 bases. There are 15 residues in the CDR3. V was clipped by 5 bases and J by 6 bases; unmatched bases: 10. This chain's CDR3 is CASSHPTGVGQPQHF. CDR3 sequence (DNA): TGTGCCAGCAGTCACCCTACAGGGGTTGGTCAGCCCCAGCATTTT.